The T cell receptor (beta chain) described here comes from a study of OX40 agonist ivuxolimab in advanced cancers. Clones were sequenced by immunoSEQ multiplex PCR, and TCRdb holds only the in-frame ones, with some missing. The top ten clones hold about 1.9% of a sample with tens of thousands of clones, approximately 84% of them seen once. In germline, CDR1 is SGHRS, CDR2 YFSETQ. The V end lost 4 bases, the J end lost 6 bases, and 9 bases lay between the germline ends. CDR3 length: 12 residues. On this clone itself: Its target is unknown.

Study-level results: Mean expanded clone counts were higher in CD8+ than CD4+ T cells.

The TCR sequence derives from an adult with an advanced solid tumor such as melanoma, head and neck, liver or kidney cancer. Sequencing was performed on CD4+ or CD8+ T cells sorted from blood, taken in a trial of the OX40 agonist ivuxolimab. V gene TRBV5-1 combines with J gene TRBJ2-3; D remains unclear. The CDR3 spells CASSPNTDTQYF. The CDR3 DNA is TGCGCCAGCAGCCCGAATACCGATACGCAGTATTTT.